Below are 32 T cell receptor beta chains sequenced from a single sample in a study of Graves' ophthalmopathy and Graves' hyperthyroidism (dated by TCRdb to about 2018). The reads were generated on an Illumina HiSeq 2000. TCR beta CDR3 regions were amplified from RNA transcripts for repertoire sequencing. A first-round RT-PCR used HTBI primers with the Qiagen OneStep RT-PCR kit, followed by a second-round multiplex PCR, size selection and purification. TCRdb trimmed public reads at Q25 via fastp, called clones via MiXCR and kept in-frame beta chains. Entries are consolidated by CDR3 protein sequence, retaining the most common genes and DNA. Across this sample there are approximately 500,000 distinct CDR3 sequences, with around an eighth seen only once. Of the sample, about 10% is held by the ten largest clones. Material: blood. The receptors originated from a woman in her 30s with Graves' ophthalmopathy. Donor details come from another sample of the same person, matched by shared clones.

Ten or more counts support this clonotype. This chain joins TRBV28 and TRBJ1-5; 8 nucleotides align to TRBD1. Germline CDR1 is MDHEN and CDR2 is SYDVKM. The CDR3 runs 18 residues. The ends lost 5 bases at V and 5 bases at J; junction bases unmatched: 17. The CDR3 DNA reads TGTGCCAGCAGTCCACTCCTAGCGCCGGGACAGGCTGATCAGCCCCAGCATTTT. Translated: CASSPLLAPGQADQPQHF.

This clonotype has a count of ten or more. This rearrangement joins TRBV11-2 to TRBJ1-2, with D hard to call. Trimming removed 1 base from V and 8 bases from J, with 26 bases in between. Germline CDR1 and CDR2: SGHAT and FQNNGV. The CDR3 runs 18 residues. The CDR3 is CASSLVVKRAGFDEGYTF. In nucleotides, the CDR3 is TGTGCCAGCAGCTTAGTTGTTAAGCGGGCGGGTTTTGACGAAGGCTACACCTTC.

The chain joins TRBV7-3 to TRBJ2-3; weak D call: TRBD1 (5 bases). Germline V gene data show CDR1 as SGHTA and CDR2 as FQGTGA. Trimming cost V 3 bases and J 4 bases, with 8 bases left between them. The CDR3 has 13 residues. The CDR3 sequence is CASSFQGADTQYF. The CDR3 DNA reads TGTGCCAGCAGCTTTCAAGGGGCAGATACGCAGTATTTT.

This sequence joins TRBV20-1 and TRBJ1-4; a weak D match, TRBD1 (6 bases). The germline CDR1 and CDR2 sequences are DFQATT and SNEGSKA (reference sequence). V lost 6 bases and J 8 bases, leaving 16 bases between the germline ends. The CDR3 consists of 13 residues. The CDR3 is CSAEQGHDEKLFF. CDR3 nucleotides: TGCAGTGCGGAACAGGGTCATGACGAAAAACTGTTTTTT.

At least ten counts were recorded for this clonotype. J is TRBJ1-2 and V is TRBV30; possible D gene TRBD1, 5 bases. V lost 2 bases, J lost 1 base, and 11 bases lay in between. Looked up from germline, CDR1 is GTSNPN and CDR2 is SVGIG (reference sequence). The CDR3 loop spans 14 amino acids. The CDR3 reads CAWSYGTVNYGYTF. The CDR3 nucleotides read TGTGCCTGGAGTTATGGGACGGTTAACTATGGCTACACCTTC.

This clonotype was counted ten times or more. The chain uses TRBV5-1 and TRBJ2-7, with TRBD1 matching over 9 bases. The V segment lost 0 bases and the J segment 1 base; nucleotides outside the gene matches: 20. CDR1 and CDR2 (germline): SGHRS, YFSETQ. The CDR3 extends over 21 amino acids. CDR3 amino acids: CASSLAGFTGGAPFPSYEQYF. CDR3 nucleotides: TGCGCCAGCAGCTTGGCCGGCTTCACAGGGGGCGCTCCGTTCCCATCCTACGAGCAGTACTTC. The entire variable domain, with the rest obtained from reference TRBV5-1 and TRBJ2-7, is as follows: KAGVTQTPRYLIKTRGQQVTLSCSPISGHRSVSWYQQTPGQGLQFLFEYFSETQRNKGNFPGRFSGRQFSNSRSEMNVSTLELGDSALYLCASSLAGFTGGAPFPSYEQYFGPGTRLTVT.

The V and J genes are TRBV6-7 and TRBJ2-5, with 10 bases aligning to TRBD2. TRBV6-7 is marked as an open reading frame, function uncertain. This CDR3 is 20 amino acids long. With 2 bases clipped from V and 2 bases from J, the junction kept 17 bases outside the gene matches. The CDR3 DNA reads as TGTGCCAGCAGTTACACAGGTCGGGCTAGCGGGGGCCACGTACAAGAGACCCAGTACTTC. This gives the protein CASSYTGRASGGHVQETQYF.

This clonotype showed up just a few times. V and J are TRBV7-3 and TRBJ2-2, with a tentative D call TRBD1 (6 bases). The CDR3 loop spans 13 amino acids. V was pared by 4 bases and J by 7 bases, with 10 bases between. CDR1 and CDR2 from the germline V gene are SGHTA and FQGTGA. CDR3 residues: CASSSGQSGELFF. The CDR3 coding sequence is TGTGCCAGCAGCTCTGGACAGAGCGGGGAGCTGTTTTTT.

This clonotype was counted ten times or more. V usage is TRBV4-1 and J usage is TRBJ1-2, with no clear D. Trimming took 0 bases from V and 4 from J, leaving 15 bases between them. Per the germline V gene, CDR1 is MGHRA and CDR2 is YSYEKL. The CDR3 has 16 amino acids. In nucleotides, the CDR3 is TGCGCCAGCAGCCAAGATCAGGCAGCACTTCTCTATGGCTACACCTTC. Encoded protein: CASSQDQAALLYGYTF.

In this sample, this clonotype turned up a few times. This chain links TRBV6-1 with TRBJ2-7; D is possibly TRBD1 (5 bases). From germline, CDR1 is MNHNS and CDR2 SASEGT. V was trimmed by 5 bases and J by 5 bases, leaving 19 bases between them. The CDR3 loop spans 15 amino acids. The CDR3 DNA reads as TGTGCCAGCAGTCCCAGGGCCATCCAGAGTCACGAGCAGTACTTC. Its translation is CASSPRAIQSHEQYF.

This clonotype has just a few counts. This sequence joins TRBV5-6 and TRBJ2-7, with D perhaps matching TRBD2 (7 bases). The CDR3 is 15 amino acids. V gave up 6 bases and J gave up 0 bases, with 16 bases separating them. CDR1 is SGHDT, CDR2 YYEEEE, per germline. The CDR3, as DNA: TGTGCCAGCACCCCCGGGGGGCGGTACTCCTACGAGCAGTACTTC. It yields the protein CASTPGGRYSYEQYF.

This clonotype was recorded a few times. Relative to the germline gene, one junction end is altered; a read error may explain this. The CDR3 DNA follows: TGTGCCAGCAGTATCCGGGACTCGATCACCGGGGAGCTGCTTTTT. Protein: CASSIRDSITGELLF. The chain has TRBV6-2 or TRBV6-3 and TRBJ2-2; possible D gene TRBD2, 6 bases. Germline CDR1 reads MNHEY; CDR2 reads SVGEGT. This CDR3 region has 15 residues.

CDR3 region: CASSQRDPGQGYEAEAFF. CDR3 sequence (DNA): TGCGCCAGCAGCCAGAGAGACCCGGGACAGGGGTATGAAGCTGAAGCTTTCTTT. This chain uses TRBV4-1 with TRBJ1-1; the match to TRBD1 covers 10 bases. The germline V gene encodes CDR1 MGHRA and CDR2 YSYEKL. The ends lost 3 bases at V and 6 bases at J; junction bases unmatched: 16. The CDR3 sequence is 18 residues long.

This clonotype was detected ten times or more. The chain has TRBV6-5 and TRBJ2-5; D might be TRBD1 or TRBD2, each matching 5 bases. Trimming removed 6 bases at V and 4 bases at J, with 15 bases between. CDR1 and CDR2 from the germline V gene are MNHEY and SVGAGI. The CDR3 totals 14 residues. In DNA form, the CDR3 reads TGTGCCAGCAGATTAAGACCGGGGCGAGAGACCCAGTACTTC. This sequence encodes CASRLRPGRETQYF.

This clonotype was seen ten or more times. The chain combines TRBV2 with TRBJ1-1; D remains ambiguous. V was trimmed by 6 bases and J by 0 bases, leaving 14 bases between them. CDR1 and CDR2 (germline): SNHLY, FYNNEI. This CDR3 spans 15 amino acids. The CDR3 sequence: CASRARMGMNTEAFF. The DNA for the CDR3 is TGTGCCAGCAGGGCCCGTATGGGAATGAACACTGAAGCTTTCTTT.

This clonotype showed up many times. The chain recombines TRBV7-3 with TRBJ2-2; TRBD1 agrees at 10 bases. The CDR3 is 15 residues long. Germline V CDR1 and CDR2: SGHTA, FQGTGA. With 2 bases clipped from V and 3 bases from J, the junction kept 0 bases outside the gene matches. The CDR3 reads CASSLGTGDTGELFF. The CDR3 DNA reads as TGTGCCAGCAGCTTAGGGACAGGGGACACCGGGGAGCTGTTTTTT.

About this clonotype: A junction end diverges from the germline sequence, so it may reflect a read error. The chain uses TRBV9 and TRBJ2-2; D might be TRBD2 (5 bases). The CDR3 is 16 residues long. Germline CDR1 reads SGDLS; CDR2 reads YYNGEE. In DNA form, the CDR3 reads TGTGCCAGCAGCGTGAGTAGTAAACCGAACACCGGGGAGCTGTGTTTT. Its protein product is CASSVSSKPNTGELCF.

This clonotype was recorded many times. The chain employs TRBV19 and TRBJ1-5; D gene uncertain. Germline loops: CDR1 LNHDA, CDR2 SQIVND (reference sequence). The V end was cut by 3 bases, the J end by 3 bases, with 15 bases between. The CDR3 extends over 16 amino acids. CDR3 DNA: TGTGCCAGTAGTATTTATCACGGAACTTACAATCAGCCCCAGCATTTT. Residues: CASSIYHGTYNQPQHF.

This clonotype was seen ten or more times. The chain uses TRBV28 and TRBJ1-1, with unresolved D. This CDR3 spans 13 amino acids. V was clipped by 6 bases and J by 6 bases, with 14 bases between them. Looked up from germline, CDR1 is MDHEN and CDR2 is SYDVKM. The CDR3 nucleotides are TGTGCCAGCAGCGGTCCCGAGAGGCCTGAAGCTTTCTTT. Residues: CASSGPERPEAFF.

On this clonotype itself: It may be a read error: a sequence one base away is much more abundant. The chain employs TRBV11-3 and TRBJ2-7; 7 bases match TRBD2. There are 15 residues in the CDR3. CDR1 is SGHNT, CDR2 YENEEA, per germline. After removal of 4 bases from V and 10 bases from J, the junction contained 16 bases not matched to a gene. The DNA for the CDR3 is TGTGCCAGCAGCTCGGGGGGACTATCGGGAGTGAAACAGTACTTC. Its protein product is CASSSGGLSGVKQYF. Looking up the rest from reference TRBV11-3 and TRBJ2-7 gives the full variable domain: EAGVVQSPRYKIIEKKQPVAFWCNPISGHNTLYWYLQNLGQGPELLIRYENEEAVDDSQLPKDRFSAERLKGVDSTLKIQPAELGDSAVYLCASSSGGLSGVKQYFGPGTRLTVT.

This clonotype was seen ten or more times. This chain links TRBV20-1 with TRBJ2-7, with 8 bases identical to TRBD2. The germline CDR1 and CDR2 sequences are DFQATT and SNEGSKA (reference sequence). The junction had 6 bases not matched to a gene; V was cut back by 5 bases and J by 6 bases. The CDR3 totals 12 residues. The CDR3, as DNA: TGCAGTGCTTCTAGGACTAGCCTCGAGCAGTACTTC. It encodes CSASRTSLEQYF.

This clonotype was recorded many times. The chain has TRBV19 and TRBJ1-1, with unresolved D. This CDR3 is built from 13 residues. The germline V and J ends were trimmed by 5 bases and 0 bases, with 7 bases remaining between them. CDR1 is LNHDA and CDR2 is SQIVND in the germline V gene (reference sequence). The CDR3: CASSAGLNTEAFF. The DNA for the CDR3 is TGTGCCAGTAGTGCCGGTCTGAACACTGAAGCTTTCTTT.

The chain links TRBV20-1 to TRBJ2-4; D is possibly TRBD2 (6 bases). CDR3 size: 15 residues. Germline values: CDR1 DFQATT, CDR2 SNEGSKA (reference sequence). V lost 1 base to trimming and J lost 1 base, with 11 bases between them. The CDR3 is CSARVTREAKNIQYF. The DNA of the CDR3 is TGCAGTGCTAGAGTCACTCGGGAGGCCAAAAACATTCAGTACTTC.

At least ten counts were recorded for this clonotype. The chain carries TRBV6-5 and TRBJ2-7, with 7 positions matching TRBD2. Germline values: CDR1 MNHEY, CDR2 SVGAGI. There are 15 residues in the CDR3. V lost 0 bases, J lost 0 bases, and 2 bases stayed unmatched. In DNA, the CDR3 is TGTGCCAGCAGTTACTCGGGAGGGGTCTCCTACGAGCAGTACTTC. It is translated as CASSYSGGVSYEQYF.

This clonotype was counted at least ten times. The genes are TRBV11-1 and TRBJ1-1; TRBD1 matches 8 bases. The CDR3 is 17 amino acids. J lost 5 bases, V lost 5 bases, and 16 bases had no gene match. The germline V gene has CDR1 SGHAT and CDR2 FQDESV (reference sequence). The CDR3 DNA reads as TGTGCCAGCAGCGAAGACGGATACAGGGGGATTGAAACTGAAGCTTTCTTT. This encodes CASSEDGYRGIETEAFF.

A few counts support this clonotype. The chain carries TRBV28 and TRBJ1-3; a possible D gene is TRBD1 (5 bases). This CDR3 spans 16 amino acids. CDR1 is MDHEN, CDR2 SYDVKM, per germline. Trimming stripped 3 bases from V and 2 bases from J, with 14 bases between. Here the CDR3 reads CASSLAGGGTGNTIYF. DNA for the CDR3: TGTGCCAGCAGTTTGGCTGGGGGGGGAACTGGAAACACCATATATTTT.

As for this clonotype: It may be a read error: a sequence one base away is much more abundant. This rearrangement joins TRBV29-1 to TRBJ1-2; D perhaps matches TRBD1 (5 bases). The germline gives CDR1 SQVTM, CDR2 ANQGSEA. This CDR3 is 15 amino acids long. CDR3 sequence reads: CSVALPGTAGYGYSF. The CDR3 DNA reads TGCAGCGTTGCCCTCCCCGGAACGGCAGGGTATGGCTACAGCTTC.

The V gene is TRBV29-1, the J gene TRBJ1-2; 8 nucleotides line up with TRBD1. The trim removed 4 bases at V and 4 bases at J, leaving 8 bases unmatched. Germline loops: CDR1 SQVTM, CDR2 ANQGSEA. The CDR3 is 14 amino acids. CDR3: CSVGEAGGGYGYTF. In DNA form, the CDR3 reads TGCAGCGTTGGGGAGGCAGGGGGCGGCTATGGCTACACCTTC. The entire variable domain, with the rest obtained from reference TRBV29-1 and TRBJ1-2, is as follows: SAVISQKPSRDICQRGTSLTIQCQVDSQVTMMFWYRQQPGQSLTLIATANQGSEATYESGFVIDKFPISRPNLTFSTLTVSNMSPEDSSIYLCSVGEAGGGYGYTFGSGTRLTVV.

At least ten counts were recorded for this clonotype. V gene TRBV12-3 or TRBV12-4 combines with J gene TRBJ1-1; D gene uncertain. This CDR3 contains 13 residues. Trimming took off 3 bases at V and 9 bases at J, with 14 bases between the two ends. CDR3 in DNA: TGTGCCAGCAGTTTTAGGAGGGAGGGTAAAGCTTTCTTT. This gives the protein CASSFRREGKAFF.

This clonotype was counted once. V usage is TRBV15 and J usage is TRBJ2-5, with 10 bases identical to TRBD2. CDR3 size: 18 residues. The trim removed 0 bases at V and 4 bases at J, leaving 11 bases unmatched. The germline CDR1 and CDR2 sequences are LNHNV and YYDKDF (reference sequence). This CDR3 reads CATSRDHSGGPPGETQYF. DNA for the CDR3: TGTGCCACCAGCAGAGATCATAGCGGGGGGCCACCCGGAGAGACCCAGTACTTC.

This clonotype has a count of ten or more. V and J are TRBV20-1 and TRBJ2-4; 7 positions match TRBD1. The CDR3 loop spans 14 amino acids. Trimming took 0 bases from V and 6 from J; bases not matched to a gene: 5. Germline CDR1 reads DFQATT; CDR2 reads SNEGSKA (reference sequence). This CDR3 reads CSARDGDRVNIQYF. The CDR3 DNA sequence: TGCAGTGCTAGAGACGGAGACAGGGTAAACATTCAGTACTTC.

V gene TRBV4-1 combines with J gene TRBJ2-7; no clear D. V was trimmed by 6 bases and J by 0 bases, leaving 15 bases between them. The CDR3 sequence is 15 residues long. From germline, CDR1 is MGHRA and CDR2 YSYEKL. The CDR3 nucleotides are TGCGCCAGCAGTCATACAAGTGAGAGCTCCTACGAGCAGTACTTC. Amino acid sequence: CASSHTSESSYEQYF.